This TCR beta chain was retrieved from a study of blood T cells in healthy people across ages. Study outcomes and limitations: Reliance upon unsorted PBMCs precluded definitive naive versus antigen-experienced comparison.

A J-beta primer mix and a sample-barcoded 5' primer were used in a second PCR of about 6 to 12 cycles. A template-switch adaptor with 12 random nucleotides tagged each cDNA molecule. Researchers report that each sample yielded at least 2.5 million CDR3-containing paired-end reads. TCRdb ran MiXCR on the 5' RACE reads and lists one entry per CDR3 protein. Seen here are around 1.5 million distinct CDR3 sequences, about 43% observed once, and the top ten hold roughly 7.9%. This clonotype was recorded only once. The target antigen is unknown. The length of the CDR3 is 14 residues. Germline CDR1 reads MDHEN; CDR2 reads SYDVKM. Trimming took off 8 bases at V and 4 bases at J, with 17 bases between the two ends.

The origin of this receptor is a woman aged 18-29 years in good health. This chain joins TRBV28 and TRBJ1-1, with D unresolved. Sequencing was done on a sample of blood. DNA of the CDR3: TGTGCCAGCGGCTGGCGGTGGGTATTCACTGAAGCTTTCTTT. This sequence encodes CASGWRWVFTEAFF.